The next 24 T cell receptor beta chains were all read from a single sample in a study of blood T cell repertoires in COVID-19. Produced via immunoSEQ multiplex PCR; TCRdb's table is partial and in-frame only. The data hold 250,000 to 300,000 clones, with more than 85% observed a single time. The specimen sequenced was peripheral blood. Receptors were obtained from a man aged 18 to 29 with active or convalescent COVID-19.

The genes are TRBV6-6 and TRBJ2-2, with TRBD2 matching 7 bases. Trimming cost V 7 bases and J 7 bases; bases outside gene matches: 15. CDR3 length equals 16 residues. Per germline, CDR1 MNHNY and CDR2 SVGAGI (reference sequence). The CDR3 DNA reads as TGTGCCAGCACCACCCACAGTACGGGAGGATACGGGGAGCTGTTTTTT. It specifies CASTTHSTGGYGELFF.

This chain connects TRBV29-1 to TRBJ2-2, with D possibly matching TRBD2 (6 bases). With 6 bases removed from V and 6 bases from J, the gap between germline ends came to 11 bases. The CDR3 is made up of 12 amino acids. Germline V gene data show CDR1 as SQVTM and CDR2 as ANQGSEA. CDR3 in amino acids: CSVGEAAGELFF. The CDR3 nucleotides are TGCAGCGTGGGGGAGGCCGCCGGGGAGCTGTTTTTT.

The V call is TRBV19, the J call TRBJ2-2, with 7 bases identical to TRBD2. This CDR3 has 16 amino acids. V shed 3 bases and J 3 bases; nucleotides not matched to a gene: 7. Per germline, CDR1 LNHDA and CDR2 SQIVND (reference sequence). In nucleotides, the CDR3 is TGTGCCAGTAGTATGAGTACGGGGGGTTACACCGGGGAGCTGTTTTTT. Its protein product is CASSMSTGGYTGELFF. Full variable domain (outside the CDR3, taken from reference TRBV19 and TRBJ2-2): DGGITQSPKYLFRKEGQNVTLSCEQNLNHDAMYWYRQDPGQGLRLIYYSQIVNDFQKGDIAEGYSVSREKKESFPLTVTSAQKNPTAFYLCASSMSTGGYTGELFFGEGSRLTVL.

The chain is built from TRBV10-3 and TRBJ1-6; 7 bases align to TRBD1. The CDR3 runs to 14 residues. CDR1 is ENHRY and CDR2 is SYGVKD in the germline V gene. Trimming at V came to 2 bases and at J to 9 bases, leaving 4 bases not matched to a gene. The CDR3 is CAISEQGVSSPLHF. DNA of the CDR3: TGTGCCATCAGTGAGCAGGGGGTGAGTTCACCCCTCCACTTT.

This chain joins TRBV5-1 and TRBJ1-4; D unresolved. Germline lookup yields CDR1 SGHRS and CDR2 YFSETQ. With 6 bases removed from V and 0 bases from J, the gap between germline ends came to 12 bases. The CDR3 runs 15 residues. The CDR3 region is CASKRYESTNEKLFF. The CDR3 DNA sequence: TGCGCCAGCAAGAGGTATGAGTCAACTAATGAAAAACTGTTTTTT. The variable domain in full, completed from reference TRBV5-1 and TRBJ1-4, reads KAGVTQTPRYLIKTRGQQVTLSCSPISGHRSVSWYQQTPGQGLQFLFEYFSETQRNKGNFPGRFSGRQFSNSRSEMNVSTLELGDSALYLCASKRYESTNEKLFFGSGTQLSVL.

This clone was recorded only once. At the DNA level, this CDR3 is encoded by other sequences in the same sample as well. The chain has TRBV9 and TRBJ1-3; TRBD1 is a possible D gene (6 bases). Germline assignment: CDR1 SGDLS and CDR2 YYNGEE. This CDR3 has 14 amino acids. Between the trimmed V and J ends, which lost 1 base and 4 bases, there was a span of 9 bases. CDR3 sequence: CASSVRQAGNTIYF. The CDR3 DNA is TGTGCCAGCAGCGTAAGACAGGCGGGAAACACCATATATTTT.

The CDR3 here is CSVESQGLGEQFF. CDR3 in DNA: TGCAGCGTTGAATCTCAGGGACTAGGTGAGCAGTTCTTC. This chain joins TRBV29-1 and TRBJ2-1; 8 bases map to TRBD2. The V gene's germline CDR1 is SQVTM and CDR2 ANQGSEA. V gave up 2 bases and J gave up 9 bases; unmatched junction bases: 6. CDR3 length: 13 residues.

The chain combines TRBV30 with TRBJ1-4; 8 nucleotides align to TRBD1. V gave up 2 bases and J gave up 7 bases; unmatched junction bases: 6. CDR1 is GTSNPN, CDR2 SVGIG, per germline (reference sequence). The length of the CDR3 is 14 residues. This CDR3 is CAWSPSGGFEKLFF. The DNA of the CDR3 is TGTGCCTGGAGTCCGTCAGGGGGCTTTGAAAAACTGTTTTTT.

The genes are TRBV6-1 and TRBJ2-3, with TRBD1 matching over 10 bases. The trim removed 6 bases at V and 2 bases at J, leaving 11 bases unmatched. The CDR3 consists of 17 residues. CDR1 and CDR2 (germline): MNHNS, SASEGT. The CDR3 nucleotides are TGTGCCAGCAGCGAAAGAAGGGGACAGGGGAACACAGATACGCAGTATTTT. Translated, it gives CASSERRGQGNTDTQYF.

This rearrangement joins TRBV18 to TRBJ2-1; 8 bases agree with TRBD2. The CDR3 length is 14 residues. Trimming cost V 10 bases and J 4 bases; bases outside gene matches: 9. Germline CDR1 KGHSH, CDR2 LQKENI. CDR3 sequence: CATDASGPYNEQFF. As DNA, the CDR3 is TGTGCCACCGACGCTAGCGGGCCTTACAATGAGCAGTTCTTC.

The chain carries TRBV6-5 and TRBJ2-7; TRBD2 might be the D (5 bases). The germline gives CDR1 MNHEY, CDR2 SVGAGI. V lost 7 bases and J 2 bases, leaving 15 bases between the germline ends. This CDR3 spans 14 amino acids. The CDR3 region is CASKALGSTYEQYF. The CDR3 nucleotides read TGTGCCAGCAAAGCCCTGGGGAGCACCTACGAGCAGTACTTC.

This CDR3 reads CAISIAEGEKLFF. For the CDR3, the DNA is TGTGCCATCAGTATTGCTGAGGGTGAAAAACTGTTTTTT. The gene calls are TRBV10-3 and TRBJ1-4; no firm D call. Trimming pared 5 bases from V and 7 bases from J, leaving 11 bases between. CDR1 ENHRY and CDR2 SYGVKD come from the germline V gene. The CDR3 extends over 13 amino acids.

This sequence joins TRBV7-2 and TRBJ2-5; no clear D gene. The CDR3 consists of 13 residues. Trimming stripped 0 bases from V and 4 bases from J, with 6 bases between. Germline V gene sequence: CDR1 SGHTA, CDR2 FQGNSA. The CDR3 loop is CASSLASGETQYF. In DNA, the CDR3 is TGTGCCAGCAGCTTAGCTTCCGGAGAGACCCAGTACTTC.

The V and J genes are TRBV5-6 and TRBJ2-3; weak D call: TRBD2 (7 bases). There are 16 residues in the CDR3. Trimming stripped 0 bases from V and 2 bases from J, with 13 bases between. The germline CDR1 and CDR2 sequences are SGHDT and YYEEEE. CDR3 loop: CASSLVGGGATDTQYF. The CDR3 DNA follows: TGTGCCAGCAGCTTGGTAGGTGGGGGGGCCACAGATACGCAGTATTTT. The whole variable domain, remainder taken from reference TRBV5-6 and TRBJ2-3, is DAGVTQSPTHLIKTRGQQVTLRCSPKSGHDTVSWYQQALGQGPQFIFQYYEEEERQRGNFPDRFSGHQFPNYSSELNVNALLLGDSALYLCASSLVGGGATDTQYFGPGTRLTVL.

The CDR3 loop reads CASSVNGNTEAFF. Here the CDR3 DNA reads TGTGCCAGCAGTGTGAACGGGAACACTGAAGCTTTCTTT. V is TRBV2 and J is TRBJ1-1; D is unresolved. V was pared by 4 bases and J by 1 base, with 7 bases between. Germline V CDR1 and CDR2: SNHLY, FYNNEI. The CDR3 extends over 13 amino acids.

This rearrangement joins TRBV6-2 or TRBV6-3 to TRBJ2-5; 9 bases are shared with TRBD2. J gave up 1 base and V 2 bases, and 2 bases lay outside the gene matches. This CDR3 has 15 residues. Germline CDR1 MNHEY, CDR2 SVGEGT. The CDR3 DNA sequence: TGTGCCAGCAGTTACGAGGGACTAGCCCAAGAGACCCAGTACTTC. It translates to CASSYEGLAQETQYF.

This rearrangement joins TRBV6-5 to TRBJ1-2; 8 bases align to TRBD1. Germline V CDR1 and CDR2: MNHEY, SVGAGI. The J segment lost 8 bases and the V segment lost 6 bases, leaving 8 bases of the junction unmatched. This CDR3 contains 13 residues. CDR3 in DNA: TGTGCCAGCAGCGTGGACAGGGCTAGCGGCTACACCTTC. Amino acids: CASSVDRASGYTF.

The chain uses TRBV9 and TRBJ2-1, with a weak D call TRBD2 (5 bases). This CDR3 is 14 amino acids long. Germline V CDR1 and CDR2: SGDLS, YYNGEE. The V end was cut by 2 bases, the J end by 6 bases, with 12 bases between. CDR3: CASSVGVGSNEQFF. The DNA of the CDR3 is TGTGCCAGCAGCGTTGGGGTGGGGAGCAATGAGCAGTTCTTC. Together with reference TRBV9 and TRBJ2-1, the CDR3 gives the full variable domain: DSGVTQTPKHLITATGQRVTLRCSPRSGDLSVYWYQQSLDQGLQFLIQYYNGEERAKGNILERFSAQQFPDLHSELNLSSLELGDSALYFCASSVGVGSNEQFFGPGTRLTVL.

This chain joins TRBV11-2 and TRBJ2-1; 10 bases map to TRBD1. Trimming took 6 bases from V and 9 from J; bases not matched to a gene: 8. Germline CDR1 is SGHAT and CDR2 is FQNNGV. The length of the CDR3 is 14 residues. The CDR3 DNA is TGTGCCAGCAGGGCCCCGGGACAGGGGACTGAGCAGTTCTTC. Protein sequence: CASRAPGQGTEQFF.

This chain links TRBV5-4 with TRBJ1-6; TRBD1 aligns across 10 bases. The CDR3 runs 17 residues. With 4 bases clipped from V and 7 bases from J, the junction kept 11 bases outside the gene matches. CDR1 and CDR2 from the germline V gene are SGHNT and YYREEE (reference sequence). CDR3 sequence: CASSRDRGGRMNSPLHF. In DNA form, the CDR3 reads TGTGCCAGCAGCCGGGACAGGGGAGGACGAATGAATTCACCCCTCCACTTT.

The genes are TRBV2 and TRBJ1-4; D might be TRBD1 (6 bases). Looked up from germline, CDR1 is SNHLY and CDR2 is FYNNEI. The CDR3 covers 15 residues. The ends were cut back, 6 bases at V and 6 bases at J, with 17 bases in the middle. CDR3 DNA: TGTGCCAGCAGATCTCTAGGGGGAGCCCATGAAAAACTGTTTTTT. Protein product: CASRSLGGAHEKLFF.

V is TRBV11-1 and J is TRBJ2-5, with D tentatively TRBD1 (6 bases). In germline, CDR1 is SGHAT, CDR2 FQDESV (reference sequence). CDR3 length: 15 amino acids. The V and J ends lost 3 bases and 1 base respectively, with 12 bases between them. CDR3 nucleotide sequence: TGTGCCAGCAGCTTCCCGCAACAGGGCCAAGAGACCCAGTACTTC. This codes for CASSFPQQGQETQYF.

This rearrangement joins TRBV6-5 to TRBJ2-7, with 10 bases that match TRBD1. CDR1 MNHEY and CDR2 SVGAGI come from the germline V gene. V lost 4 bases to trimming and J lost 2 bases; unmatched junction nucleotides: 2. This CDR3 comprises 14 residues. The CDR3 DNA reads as TGTGCCAGCAGTTTTGGGACAGGGGCCTACGAGCAGTACTTC. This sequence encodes CASSFGTGAYEQYF.

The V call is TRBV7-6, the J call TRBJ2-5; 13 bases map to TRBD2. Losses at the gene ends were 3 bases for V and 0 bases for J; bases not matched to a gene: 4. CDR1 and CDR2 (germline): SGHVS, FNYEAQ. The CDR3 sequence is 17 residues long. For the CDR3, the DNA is TGTGCCAGCAGCTTCGGACTAGCGGGGGTGTACCAAGAGACCCAGTACTTC. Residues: CASSFGLAGVYQETQYF.